These 19 T cell receptor beta chains came from one sample sequenced in a study of early T cells in non-severe SARS-CoV-2 infection. MiXCR was run by TCRdb on the 5' RACE reads, yielding one entry per CDR3 protein. Among 29,000 or so distinct CDR3 sequences listed, about 10% were seen once. The sequencing sample was made of whole blood. Source of these receptors: an adult who was a healthcare worker with PCR-confirmed SARS-CoV-2 infection or an uninfected control (not recorded which).

This clonotype was observed many times. This rearrangement joins TRBV6-5 to TRBJ1-6; D remains unclear. The CDR3 extends over 13 amino acids. V lost 7 bases and J lost 6, with 10 bases in between. The germline gives CDR1 MNHEY, CDR2 SVGAGI. The CDR3 loop reads CASTYGLNSPLHF. CDR3 nucleotides: TGTGCCAGCACCTACGGGCTTAATTCACCCCTCCACTTT.

In its sample, this clonotype was seen many times. The J gene is TRBJ1-1, the V gene TRBV10-3; TRBD1 aligns across 9 bases. V lost 0 bases, J lost 1 base, and 0 bases stayed unmatched. Per germline, CDR1 ENHRY and CDR2 SYGVKD. The CDR3 length is 15 residues. The CDR3 spells CAISESTGGNTEAFF. The CDR3 bases are TGTGCCATCAGTGAGTCGACAGGGGGGAACACTGAAGCTTTCTTT.

This clonotype was counted at least ten times. V gene TRBV5-4 combines with J gene TRBJ2-7, with 9 positions matching TRBD2. The germline V gene has CDR1 SGHNT and CDR2 YYREEE (reference sequence). The J segment lost 1 base and the V segment lost 5 bases, leaving 4 bases of the junction unmatched. The CDR3 has 14 amino acids. The CDR3 protein is CASRVTSGSYEQYF. The CDR3 DNA sequence: TGTGCCAGCAGGGTGACTAGCGGTTCCTACGAGCAGTACTTC.

The chain joins TRBV15 to TRBJ2-3; D ambiguous. The germline V gene encodes CDR1 LNHNV and CDR2 YYDKDF (reference sequence). V lost 0 bases to trimming and J lost 6 bases, with 10 bases between them. The CDR3 has 14 amino acids. CDR3 sequence reads: CATSREGLSDTQYF. In DNA form, the CDR3 reads TGTGCCACCAGCAGAGAAGGCCTTTCTGATACGCAGTATTTT.

The table lists this clonotype with a count of one. This chain joins TRBV7-2 and TRBJ1-3; D call uncertain. The CDR3 runs 13 residues. Looked up from germline, CDR1 is SGHTA and CDR2 is FQGNSA. Trimming took off 6 bases at V and 1 base at J, with 7 bases between the two ends. The CDR3 nucleotides are TGTGCCAGCAGACAGAATTCTGGAAACACCATATATTTT. The encoded protein is CASRQNSGNTIYF.

This clonotype appeared many times. The chain employs TRBV7-8 and TRBJ2-2, with TRBD1 matching 8 bases. The germline CDR1 and CDR2 sequences are SGHVS and FQNEAQ. The CDR3 has 14 residues. J was trimmed by 4 bases and V by 2 bases; bases with no gene match: 0. The CDR3 sequence is CASSLTGGTGELFF. DNA of the CDR3: TGTGCCAGCAGCTTAACAGGGGGCACCGGGGAGCTGTTTTTT.

This clonotype was counted between two and nine times. The J gene is TRBJ2-5, the V gene TRBV7-9; no reliable D call. Trimming removed 3 bases from V and 5 bases from J, with 7 bases in between. Germline-derived CDR1 and CDR2 are SEHNR and FQNEAQ (reference sequence). The CDR3 covers 12 residues. The CDR3 spells CASSFGRETQYF. CDR3 DNA: TGTGCCAGCAGCTTTGGCCGGGAGACCCAGTACTTC.

This clonotype was seen more than once but under ten times. CDR3 sequence: CASSFSAGGVLSPLKETQYF. DNA of the CDR3: TGTGCCAGCAGCTTTTCGGCAGGGGGCGTCTTGTCCCCTTTAAAAGAGACCCAGTACTTC. The J gene is TRBJ2-5, the V gene TRBV7-8, with 8 bases aligning to TRBD1. CDR1 is SGHVS and CDR2 is FQNEAQ in the germline V gene. With V trimmed by 3 bases and J by 3 bases, 21 bases remained unmatched. The CDR3 is made up of 20 amino acids.

There are a few counts of this clonotype. The CDR3 loop reads CASSLLGDKPQHF. For the CDR3, the DNA is TGTGCCAGCAGTTTACTAGGGGACAAGCCCCAGCATTTT. The chain joins TRBV12-3 or TRBV12-4 to TRBJ1-5, with D possibly being TRBD1 (6 bases). The CDR3 extends over 13 amino acids. V shed 2 bases and J shed 8 bases, with 10 bases lying between them.

In its sample, this clonotype ranks as medium-sized (0.01 to 0.1%). The rearrangement links TRBV9 to TRBJ2-7; D might be TRBD1 or TRBD2, each matching 7 bases. The CDR3 sequence is 14 residues long. V shed 4 bases and J shed 3 bases, with 14 bases lying between them. CDR1 is SGDLS and CDR2 is YYNGEE in the germline V gene. The CDR3 here is CASSPGGVDYEQYF. In DNA form, the CDR3 reads TGTGCCAGCAGCCCAGGGGGGGTTGACTACGAGCAGTACTTC.

This clonotype has just a few counts. V gene TRBV3-1 combines with J gene TRBJ1-1; unclear D gene. The CDR3 is 14 residues long. Trimming left V 7 bases short and J 2 bases short, with 14 bases between. Germline assignment: CDR1 LGHDT and CDR2 YNNKEL (reference sequence). CDR3 in DNA: TGTGCCAGCAAAGTCGGGCAGATCAACACTGAAGCTTTCTTT. This sequence encodes CASKVGQINTEAFF.

This clonotype was detected many times. V gene TRBV6-2 or TRBV6-3 combines with J gene TRBJ1-5; no reliable D call. V lost 4 bases and J lost 3, with 10 bases in between. Germline lookup yields CDR1 MNHEY and CDR2 SVGEGT. The CDR3 loop spans 14 amino acids. Written as DNA, the CDR3 is TGTGCCAGCAGTTTTCAAGGATTCAATCAGCCCCAGCATTTT. This encodes CASSFQGFNQPQHF.

This clonotype was found a few times. V is TRBV6-6 and J is TRBJ2-7, with TRBD1 matching over 7 bases. The ends lost 4 bases at V and 7 bases at J; junction bases unmatched: 13. CDR1 and CDR2 (germline): MNHNY, SVGAGI (reference sequence). The CDR3 has 15 amino acids. The CDR3 sequence is CASSLTGWIDGEQYF. The CDR3 coding sequence is TGTGCCAGCAGTTTGACAGGGTGGATTGACGGGGAGCAGTACTTC.

In this sample, this clonotype is medium-sized. The rearrangement uses TRBV7-2 and TRBJ2-3; D possibly corresponds to TRBD2 (5 bases). Trimming took 1 base from V and 6 from J, leaving 11 bases between them. CDR1 and CDR2 (germline): SGHTA, FQGNSA. The CDR3 sequence is 14 residues long. The CDR3 DNA follows: TGTGCCAGCAGCTTAGTGGTTAGCGCCGATACGCAGTATTTT. It is translated as CASSLVVSADTQYF.

With respect to this clonotype: With a much larger clone just one base away, this may be a read error. The chain links TRBV18 to TRBJ1-3; no clear D gene. Germline V gives CDR1 KGHSH, CDR2 LQKENI. The CDR3 has 14 residues. This chain's CDR3 is CANSPQKSGNTIYF. In DNA form, the CDR3 reads TGTGCCAACTCACCACAGAAATCTGGAAACACCATATATTTT. Supplemented by reference TRBV18 and TRBJ1-3, the full variable domain reads NAGVMQNPRHLVRRRGQEARLRCSPMKGHSHVYWYRQLPEEGLKFMVYLQKENIIDESGMPKERFSAEFPKEGPSILRIQQVVRGDSAAYFCANSPQKSGNTIYFGEGSWLTVV.

This clonotype came up many times. The chain couples TRBV15 to TRBJ1-1, with TRBD1 identical over 10 bases. J gave up 1 base and V 3 bases, and 8 bases lay outside the gene matches. Looked up from germline, CDR1 is LNHNV and CDR2 is YYDKDF (reference sequence). This CDR3 has 17 residues. This CDR3 is CATSSPGTGVRNTEAFF. CDR3 nucleotide sequence: TGTGCCACCAGCAGTCCGGGGACAGGGGTGCGGAACACTGAAGCTTTCTTT.

This clonotype was seen at least ten times. This chain joins TRBV19 and TRBJ2-2; 8 bases map to TRBD2. In germline, CDR1 is LNHDA, CDR2 SQIVND (reference sequence). There are 17 residues in the CDR3. V lost 8 bases and J lost 0; bases outside the gene matches: 11. The CDR3 DNA follows: TGTGCCAGTGTCGCCCGGGGGGGGCCTCCGAACACCGGGGAGCTGTTTTTT. Its translation is CASVARGGPPNTGELFF.

At least ten counts were recorded for this clonotype. This chain uses TRBV10-3 with TRBJ2-3; 10 nucleotides match TRBD1. V lost 4 bases and J lost 6; bases outside the gene matches: 7. The CDR3 has 15 amino acids. Germline CDR1 and CDR2: ENHRY and SYGVKD. In DNA, the CDR3 is TGTGCCATCAGTGCCCGGGACAGGGGAGACGATACGCAGTATTTT. It yields the protein CAISARDRGDDTQYF.

The DNA of the CDR3 is TGTGCCAGCACCCGAAGGACAGGGTCCCCCACTTGGGTCGGGGAGCTGTTTTTT. Translating it yields CASTRRTGSPTWVGELFF. V usage is TRBV12-3 or TRBV12-4 and J usage is TRBJ2-2; 8 nucleotides agree with TRBD1. V trimming: 7 bases; J trimming: 7 bases; junction bases outside the gene matches: 20. This CDR3 contains 18 residues.